This is a list of T cell receptor beta chains from one sample in a study of T cell repertoires in cytomegalovirus infection. The antigens these receptors bind are not known. TCRdb reprocessed the reads with MiXCR, giving one entry per CDR3 protein. Here the sample spans about half a million distinct CDR3 sequences, roughly a third being singletons. Sample: cultured PBMCs, taken from culture after CMV antigen stimulation. These receptors came from a human donor in good health (CMV status not recorded). Some clones in this sample may be carry-over from other donors' samples. The CDR3 runs from the conserved cysteine through the conserved F or W. The order of the fields is V gene, J gene, D gene, clone size, CDR3 protein, CDR3 DNA. A D gene is named only where the DNA matches it firmly. Size tells how often a clone was seen (once, few, many) or the class of an expanded clone, and some rows leave it out.

TRBV6-5	TRBJ2-7	TRBD1	-	CASSGGGQGRGYEQYF	TGTGCCAGCAGCGGAGGAGGACAGGGAAGAGGGTACGAGCAGTACTTC
TRBV30	TRBJ1-5	-	-	CAWSQGNQPQHF	TGTGCCTGGAGTCAGGGAAATCAGCCCCAGCATTTT
TRBV4-1	TRBJ2-5	TRBD1	-	CASSQDGTGVTQYF	TGCGCCAGCAGCCAAGATGGGACAGGGGTGACCCAGTACTTC
TRBV28	TRBJ1-1	-	few	CAIETSFHTEAFF	TGTGCCATCGAGACTTCGTTTCACACTGAAGCTTTCTTT
TRBV12-3/TRBV12-4	TRBJ1-1	-	few	CASSPRQPLGEAFF	TGTGCCAGCAGTCCAAGACAGCCCCTAGGTGAAGCTTTCTTT
TRBV6-2/TRBV6-3	TRBJ1-2	TRBD1	-	CASTPQGHGYTF	TGTGCCAGCACTCCACAGGGGCATGGCTACACCTTC
TRBV7-2	TRBJ1-2	TRBD1	few	CASRTPAGQVGGYTF	TGTGCCAGCAGAACCCCCGCGGGACAGGTGGGAGGCTACACCTTC
TRBV28	TRBJ2-7	-	once	CASSPPGRPYEQYF	TGTGCCAGCAGTCCTCCGGGACGGCCCTACGAGCAGTACTTC
TRBV27	TRBJ1-2	TRBD1	-	CASRTGGGRDWAGYTF	TGTGCCAGCAGGACTGGAGGGGGCCGGGACTGGGCGGGCTACACCTTC
TRBV19	TRBJ2-1	TRBD2	-	CASSLGLAGGGGYNEQFF	TGTGCCAGTAGTCTAGGACTAGCGGGAGGTGGAGGATACAATGAGCAGTTCTTC
TRBV27	TRBJ2-7	-	-	CASSLAPGREQYF	TGTGCCAGCAGTTTAGCTCCAGGGCGCGAGCAGTACTTC
TRBV28	TRBJ2-3	-	-	CASRKTGTDTQYF	TGTGCCAGCAGGAAAACGGGAACAGATACGCAGTATTTT
TRBV2	TRBJ2-7	-	-	CASSDRLGLSQAYEQYF	TGTGCCAGCAGTGACAGGCTTGGCCTTAGTCAGGCCTACGAGCAGTACTTC
TRBV7-2	TRBJ1-2	-	-	CASSLEGLANYGYTF	TGTGCCAGCAGCTTAGAGGGATTAGCTAACTATGGCTACACCTTC
TRBV6-2/TRBV6-3	TRBJ2-1	-	few	CASSPGHPSSLNNEQFF	TGTGCCAGCAGCCCGGGACACCCTTCTTCCCTCAACAATGAGCAGTTCTTC
TRBV7-2	TRBJ1-2	-	few	CASSLESGQHYTF	TGTGCCAGCAGCTTAGAGTCAGGGCAACACTACACCTTC
TRBV6-5	TRBJ1-1	TRBD1	many	CASSSGTGGGYTEAFF	TGTGCCAGCAGTTCCGGGACAGGGGGAGGATACACTGAAGCTTTCTTT
TRBV28	TRBJ2-5	-	-	CASRGQLKTQYF	TGTGCCAGCAGGGGCCAACTCAAGACCCAGTACTTC
TRBV7-2	TRBJ1-1	-	many	CASSLWGGKNTEAFF	TGTGCCAGCAGCTTATGGGGAGGAAAGAACACTGAAGCTTTCTTT
TRBV20-1	TRBJ1-4	-	-	CSAWGRGNEKLFF	TGCAGTGCCTGGGGGAGGGGTAATGAAAAACTGTTTTTT
TRBV9	TRBJ1-4	TRBD1	-	CASSPGTGSNEKLFF	TGTGCCAGCAGCCCCGGGACAGGGAGTAATGAAAAACTGTTTTTT
TRBV6-2/TRBV6-3	TRBJ2-1	-	few	CASSQLANEQFF	TGTGCCAGCAGTCAACTAGCAAATGAGCAGTTCTTC
TRBV11-2	TRBJ1-1	-	-	CASSLDPLGREAFF	TGTGCCAGCAGCTTAGACCCCCTAGGGAGGGAAGCTTTCTTT
TRBV7-2	TRBJ2-3	TRBD1	-	CASSYGQGTDTQYF	TGTGCCAGCAGCTATGGACAGGGAACAGATACGCAGTATTTT
TRBV6-1	TRBJ1-2	-	few	CASSDRIGSPNGYTF	TGTGCCAGCAGTGATCGGATCGGATCCCCGAATGGCTACACCTTC
TRBV4-2	TRBJ1-2	-	few	CASSQEVRHPFNYGYTF	TGTGCCAGCAGCCAAGAGGTACGACACCCGTTTAACTATGGCTACACCTTC
TRBV12-3/TRBV12-4	TRBJ1-2	TRBD1	-	CASSPRTGQYGYTF	TGTGCCAGCAGTCCAAGGACAGGGCAATATGGCTACACCTTC
TRBV7-9	TRBJ2-5	-	-	CASSRTAQETQYF	TGTGCCAGCAGCCGGACAGCCCAAGAGACCCAGTACTTC
TRBV19	TRBJ1-5	-	few	CASTSDLREGQPQHF	TGTGCCAGTACCAGTGACCTTCGAGAGGGTCAGCCCCAGCATTTT
TRBV7-6	TRBJ1-1	TRBD1	few	CASSLYPGQGNPNTEAFF	TGTGCCAGCAGCTTATACCCGGGACAGGGCAACCCGAACACTGAAGCTTTCTTT